These T cell receptor beta chains were read from a single sample in a study of CD8 T cells in Susac syndrome. TCRdb analysed the immunoSEQ multiplex PCR reads with MiXCR anew, one entry per CDR3 protein. Of about 200,000 distinct CDR3 sequences in the sample, roughly nine tenths were seen once. The source material was CD4+ T cells from PBMCs. Source of these receptors: a human donor with Susac syndrome. Both conserved end residues are part of each CDR3. D genes are given only for firm matches. Clone size is not always given. Where it is, it says once, few, many or a class for expanded clones.

j_call | v_call | clone_size | d_call | cdr3_aa | cdr3_nt
TRBJ2-4 | TRBV20-1 | - | - | CSVLGLGPDIQYF | TGCAGTGTTCTTGGTCTCGGCCCAGACATTCAGTACTTC
TRBJ2-7 | TRBV5-4 | - | - | CASTSGGTAYEQYF | TGTGCCAGCACCTCAGGCGGGACAGCCTACGAGCAGTACTTC
TRBJ1-3 | TRBV9 | - | - | CASSQVTGSGNTIYF | TGTGCCAGCAGCCAGGTGACAGGCTCTGGAAACACCATATATTTT
TRBJ2-7 | TRBV21-1 | few | - | CASSKGQGSAYEQYF | TGTGCCAGCAGCAAAGGACAGGGGTCCGCTTACGAGCAGTACTTC
TRBJ2-1 | TRBV19 | - | TRBD1 | CASSRQGRATNEQFF | TGTGCCAGTAGTAGACAGGGGAGAGCAACCAATGAGCAGTTCTTC
TRBJ1-2 | TRBV20-1 | - | - | CSASPTFLNNYGYTF | TGCAGTGCAAGTCCAACTTTCCTTAACAACTATGGCTACACCTTC
TRBJ2-6 | TRBV2 | - | TRBD1 | CASREQGAGANVLTF | TGTGCCAGCAGAGAACAGGGGGCTGGGGCCAACGTCCTGACTTTC
TRBJ1-5 | TRBV2 | few | - | CASSKNQPQHF | TGTGCCAGCAGTAAGAATCAGCCCCAGCATTTT
TRBJ1-2 | TRBV5-1 | few | - | CASSSSNYGYTF | TGCGCCAGCAGCTCCTCCAACTATGGCTACACCTTC
TRBJ2-4 | TRBV9 | - | TRBD2 | CASSAGTSSSAKNIQYF | TGTGCCAGCAGCGCCGGGACTAGCAGTTCAGCCAAAAACATTCAGTACTTC
TRBJ2-1 | TRBV27 | - | - | CASSQPPGNEQFF | TGTGCCAGCAGTCAGCCTCCGGGCAATGAGCAGTTCTTC
TRBJ2-2 | TRBV4-1 | - | - | CASSQDDRDHGELFF | TGCGCCAGCAGCCAAGATGATCGGGACCACGGGGAGCTGTTTTTT
TRBJ1-2 | TRBV6-2/TRBV6-3 | - | - | CASSRTSARYGYTF | TGTGCCAGCAGCAGGACCTCCGCCAGATATGGCTACACCTTC
TRBJ2-5 | TRBV4-1 | - | TRBD2 | CASSPSPTGGLETQYF | TGCGCCAGCAGCCCCTCCCCGACGGGGGGGCTAGAGACCCAGTACTTC
TRBJ2-5 | TRBV3-1 | once | TRBD1 | CASKRRGPLKETQYF | TGTGCCAGCAAGAGAAGGGGGCCCCTGAAAGAGACCCAGTACTTC
TRBJ2-3 | TRBV28 | once | - | CASSLTSQSTDTQYF | TGTGCCAGCAGTTTAACCTCACAGAGCACAGATACGCAGTATTTT
TRBJ2-5 | TRBV21-1 | - | - | CASSKGTDGPETQYF | TGTGCCAGCAGCAAGGGGACAGACGGTCCGGAGACCCAGTACTTC
TRBJ1-2 | TRBV5-4 | - | - | CASSSDAANYGYTF | TGTGCCAGCAGCTCGGACGCTGCTAACTATGGCTACACCTTC
TRBJ2-7 | TRBV12-3/TRBV12-4 | - | - | CASSRSGTFYEQYF | TGTGCCAGCAGTCGATCCGGGACTTTCTACGAGCAGTACTTC
TRBJ2-3 | TRBV3-1 | - | - | CASSHNSGSTDTQYF | TGTGCCAGCAGCCATAATAGCGGAAGCACAGATACGCAGTATTTT
TRBJ2-5 | TRBV5-4 | once | TRBD1 | CASAGSTGAQYF | TGTGCCAGCGCCGGGTCCACAGGGGCCCAGTACTTC
TRBJ2-3 | TRBV9 | - | - | CASSVTASADTQYF | TGTGCCAGCAGCGTAACGGCTAGCGCGGATACGCAGTATTTT
TRBJ1-5 | TRBV2 | - | - | CASKEFNSNQPQHF | TGTGCCAGCAAGGAGTTTAATAGCAATCAGCCCCAGCATTTT
TRBJ2-2 | TRBV3-1 | - | - | CASSQVYGSGELFF | TGTGCCAGCAGCCAAGTCTACGGGTCCGGGGAGCTGTTTTTT
TRBJ2-7 | TRBV20-1 | - | - | CSAPDAYYEQYF | TGCAGTGCTCCGGACGCGTACTACGAGCAGTACTTC